This TCR beta chain was recovered during a study of blood T cell repertoires in COVID-19. Turning to the study itself: Samples of COVID-19 (acute and convalescent) were obtained from the United States, Italy and Spain. Sample material is recorded as cDNA or gDNA derived from T cells, B-cell-depleted T cells, or PBMCs.

CDR3 size: 14 residues. The germline gives CDR1 SQVTM, CDR2 ANQGSEA. Trimming took 5 bases from V and 0 from J, leaving 11 bases between them. As handled by the study authors: How many nucleated cells were present was estimated from reference gene primer amplification. TCRdb's copy holds only in-frame clones and misses some; the assay was immunoSEQ multiplex PCR. V, J and clone size are those of that table, while D and trimming were read from the DNA. Found here are under 80,000 clones, about 87% of them singletons; the top ten hold around 6.1%. V and J are TRBV29-1 and TRBJ1-5; D is perhaps TRBD1 (6 bases). This TCR was recovered from a man aged 55 to 70 with acute or convalescent COVID-19. The sample was peripheral blood. CDR3 region: CSVLTGSSNQPQHF. CDR3 DNA: TGCAGCGTTCTAACAGGGAGTAGCAATCAGCCCCAGCATTTT.